The clone carrying this T cell receptor (beta chain) was counted a single time. The antigen remains undetermined. The data originate from a study of shared clonotypes between healthy human individuals. Trimming at V came to 5 bases and at J to 0 bases, leaving 5 bases not matched to a gene. Germline values: CDR1 SGHRS, CDR2 YFSETQ. This CDR3 contains 16 residues. Whole-study results and caveats: A generally larger estimated richness was seen in naive subsets than in memory subsets.

TCRdb's table, derived via immunoSEQ multiplex PCR, lists solely in-frame clones and lacks some. The sample contains a few hundred thousand clones, 96% of which appear only once. The TCR was taken from a man aged 25-45 years in good health. Sequencing was carried out using memory CD8+ T cells sorted from blood. Sample subset: CD45RO+ cells pooled with CCR7-negative TemRA cells. The chain links TRBV5-1 to TRBJ2-2; 9 positions agree with TRBD1. The CDR3 coding sequence is TGCGCCAGCAGGAGTTGGACAGGGGCGAACACCGGGGAGCTGTTTTTT. It translates to CASRSWTGANTGELFF. The variable domain in full, completed from reference TRBV5-1 and TRBJ2-2, reads KAGVTQTPRYLIKTRGQQVTLSCSPISGHRSVSWYQQTPGQGLQFLFEYFSETQRNKGNFPGRFSGRQFSNSRSEMNVSTLELGDSALYLCASRSWTGANTGELFFGEGSRLTVL.